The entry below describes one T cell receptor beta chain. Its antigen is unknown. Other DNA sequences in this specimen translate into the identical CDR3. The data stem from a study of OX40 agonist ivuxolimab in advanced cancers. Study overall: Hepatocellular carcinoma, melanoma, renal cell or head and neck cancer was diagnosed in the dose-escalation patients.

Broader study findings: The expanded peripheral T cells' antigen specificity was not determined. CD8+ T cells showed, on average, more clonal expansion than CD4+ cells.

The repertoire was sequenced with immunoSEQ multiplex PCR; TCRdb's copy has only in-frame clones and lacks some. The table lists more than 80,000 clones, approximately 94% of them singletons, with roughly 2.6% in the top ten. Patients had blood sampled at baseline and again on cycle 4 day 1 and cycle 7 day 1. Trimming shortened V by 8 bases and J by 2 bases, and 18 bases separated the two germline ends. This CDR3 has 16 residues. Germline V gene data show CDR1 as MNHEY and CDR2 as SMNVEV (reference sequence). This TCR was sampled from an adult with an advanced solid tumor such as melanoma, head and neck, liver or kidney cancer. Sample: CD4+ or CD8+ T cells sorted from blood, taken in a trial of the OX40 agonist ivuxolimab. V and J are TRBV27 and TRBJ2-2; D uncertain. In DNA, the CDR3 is TGTGCCAGCGGAACGCTAGGTTCCCTCAACACCGGGGAGCTGTTTTTT. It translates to CASGTLGSLNTGELFF.